These 8 T cell receptor beta chains came from one sample sequenced in a study of prognosis after radiotherapy for stage I lung cancer. Amplicons of TCR beta CDR3 were generated from genomic DNA by two-round multiplex PCR. Specific primers for each TRBV and TRBJ gene were what first-round PCR used. MiXCR was run by TCRdb on the multiplex PCR reads, yielding one entry per CDR3 protein. The sample comprises approximately 8,200 distinct CDR3 sequences, around 62% of which are singletons, and around 20% rests with the top ten. The material sequenced was PBMCs, taken before or after stereotactic body radiation therapy (not recorded which). These receptors all come from a donor aged 50 or older with non-small cell lung cancer.

The gene calls are TRBV2 and TRBJ1-5; D not certain. The CDR3 has 16 amino acids. Trimming left V 4 bases short and J 4 bases short, with 17 bases between. The germline V gene encodes CDR1 SNHLY and CDR2 FYNNEI. CDR3 sequence reads: CASSAQRLGLNQPQHF. The CDR3 DNA reads TGTGCCAGCAGTGCTCAGAGGTTAGGTTTGAATCAGCCCCAGCATTTT.

Points on this clonotype: This likely came from a read error, as a far larger clone is one base away. V gene TRBV6-5 combines with J gene TRBJ2-2; no reliable D call. Looked up from germline, CDR1 is MNHEY and CDR2 is SVGAGI. The CDR3 spans 15 residues. Trimming stripped 8 bases from V and 2 bases from J, with 15 bases between. In DNA, the CDR3 is TGTGCCAGCTCCTTTATGGGATTAAACACCGGGGAGCTGTTTTTT. It codes for CASSFMGLNTGELFF.

The chain carries TRBV7-2 and TRBJ2-1, with a possible D match to TRBD1 (6 bases). Trimming removed 5 bases at V and 5 bases at J, with 19 bases between. The CDR3 length is 16 residues. Germline loops: CDR1 SGHTA, CDR2 FQGNSA. The CDR3 spells CASSGQPPLVDNEQFF. The DNA of the CDR3 is TGTGCCAGCAGCGGACAGCCGCCTCTAGTTGACAATGAGCAGTTCTTC.

A remark on this clonotype: It is likely a read error: a sequence one base away is far more abundant. This chain joins TRBV6-8 and TRBJ1-4; D possibly corresponds to TRBD1 (6 bases). Germline lookup yields CDR1 MNHGY and CDR2 SAAAGT. The CDR3 sequence is 18 residues long. The V end lost 5 bases, the J end lost 0 bases, and 19 bases lay between the germline ends. The CDR3: CASSTFTGIGATNEKLFF. The CDR3, as DNA: TGTGCCAGCAGTACCTTTACAGGGATAGGGGCAACTAATGAAAAACTGTTTTTT.

This chain links TRBV7-2 with TRBJ2-5, with D possibly matching TRBD2 (5 bases). Trimming stripped 5 bases from V and 5 bases from J, with 18 bases between. The CDR3 contains 15 residues. The V gene's germline CDR1 is SGHTA and CDR2 FQGNSA. The CDR3 loop is CASSPSGIRWETQYF. The CDR3 DNA reads TGTGCCAGCAGCCCCAGCGGCATAAGGTGGGAGACCCAGTACTTC.

The table lists this clonotype with a few counts. The rearrangement links TRBV7-9 to TRBJ2-7, with 9 bases fitting TRBD1. Trimming removed 2 bases from V and 5 bases from J; junction bases left unmatched: 4. The CDR3 spans 14 residues. Germline-derived CDR1 and CDR2 are SEHNR and FQNEAQ (reference sequence). In DNA form, the CDR3 reads TGTGCCAGCAGCTTAATGGGACAGGGCCACGAGCAGTACTTC. Encoded protein: CASSLMGQGHEQYF.

The chain has TRBV12-3 or TRBV12-4 and TRBJ1-2, with D maybe TRBD1 (5 bases). This CDR3 has 15 residues. Trimming removed 1 base at V and 3 bases at J, with 12 bases between. The CDR3 protein is CASSLVGGLDYGYTF. As DNA, the CDR3 is TGTGCCAGCAGTTTAGTGGGGGGTCTCGACTATGGCTACACCTTC.

The chain joins TRBV12-3 or TRBV12-4 to TRBJ2-7, with D possibly TRBD2 on 6 matching bases. This CDR3 spans 14 amino acids. Between the trimmed V and J ends, which lost 5 bases and 4 bases, there was a span of 15 bases. CDR3 in DNA: TGTGCCAGCAGTACGACCTGGGGGACTTACGAGCAGTACTTC. It encodes CASSTTWGTYEQYF.